Listed below are T cell receptor beta chains from one sample, sequenced in a study of control samples from healthy donors and cancer patients. The protocol was immunoSEQ multiplex PCR, while the TCRdb copy is restricted to in-frame clones and leaves out a portion. The sample includes roughly 47,000 clones, around 87% of them seen just once. Sequencing was carried out using PBMCs. These receptors came from an older woman with lung cancer. Both conserved end residues are part of each CDR3. A D gene is named only where the DNA matches it firmly. Not all rows give a size; the values are once, few, many and, for expanded clones, a class.

J	size	V	D	DNA	CDR3
TRBJ1-5	.	TRBV3-1/TRBV3-2	TRBD1	TGTGCCAGCAGCCAAGATTTCAGGGGACAGGGAGCCAGTCAGCCCCAGCATTTT	CASSQDFRGQGASQPQHF
TRBJ1-1	once	TRBV29-1	.	TGCAGCGTTGAATCTGGGGGCAACACTGAAGCTTTCTTT	CSVESGGNTEAFF
TRBJ2-5	.	TRBV28	.	TGTGCCAGCAGCCCACAAGAGACCCAGTACTTC	CASSPQETQYF
TRBJ2-1	.	TRBV7-9	.	TGTGCCAGCAGCTTATACGATGGCGGAGAGCAGTTCTTC	CASSLYDGGEQFF
TRBJ1-2	.	TRBV6-2/TRBV6-3	.	TGTGCCAGCAGTTACTCCGGGATAGATGGCTACACCTTC	CASSYSGIDGYTF
TRBJ2-3	.	TRBV9	TRBD2	TGTGCCAGGGCATTGGATGGGACTAGCGGGAGGTTCGATACGCAGTATTTT	CARALDGTSGRFDTQYF
TRBJ2-3	once	TRBV28	.	TGTGCCAGCAGTTCCTACAGGGCGCCAGATACGCAGTATTTT	CASSSYRAPDTQYF
TRBJ2-1	.	TRBV7-2	TRBD2	TGTGCCAGCAGCTTAAGGGGTGCTAGCGGGTACAATGAGCAGTTCTTC	CASSLRGASGYNEQFF